This T cell receptor (beta chain) was identified in a study of T cell repertoires in cytomegalovirus infection. The wider study: Matching HLA type, along with CMV infection, was indicated by public TCR beta signatures.

This clonotype has more than one count but fewer than ten. Its target is not known. TCRdb reanalysed the reads using MiXCR and keeps one entry per CDR3 protein. The table shows fewer than 1,000,000 distinct CDR3 sequences, with approximately 33% occurring only once. The V and J ends lost 8 bases and 8 bases respectively, with 15 bases between them. The CDR3 covers 12 residues. The chain recombines TRBV12-3 or TRBV12-4 with TRBJ1-1; unclear D gene. This TCR was sampled from a human donor in good health (CMV status not recorded). Some clones in this sample may be carry-over from other donors' samples. The specimen comprised cultured CD8+ T cells from PBMCs, sampled from culture after CMV antigen stimulation. CDR3 sequence (DNA): TGTGCCAGCGTTTTAGATGGGTGGGAAGCTTTCTTT. As protein: CASVLDGWEAFF.